This section outlines one TCR beta chain sequence together with its context. Antigen unknown. Expansion with viral peptide pools was applied to antigen-specific CD4+ T cells by the ViraFEST assay prior to sequencing. An approximately nine-day culture period preceded the isolation of CD4+ T cells. None of the vaccinated had previously contracted SARS-CoV-2, and their nucleocapsid antibodies tested negative. In culture with 8 to 10 IU/ml IL-2 and around 10 ug/ml peptides, PBMC were grown at a few million per well. The data derive from a study of vaccination effects on CD4 cells after COVID-19. As for the study in general: Of the BNT162b2 and mRNA-1273 vaccines, participants received two doses of one or the other. General study findings and limits: The study got few convalescent patients and did not collect any early post-infection timepoints. Healthy vaccinees' vaccine-induced clones included only 1 of 255 cross-reacting with common cold coronaviruses.

Deletions cut 9 bases from V and 2 bases from J, with 16 bases between. The CDR3 is 14 residues long. Per germline, CDR1 ENHRY and CDR2 SYGVKD. Repertoires were generated with immunoSEQ multiplex PCR, while TCRdb's copy carries only in-frame clones and drops some. The sample contains over 45,000 clones, roughly 70% of which appear only once. The rearrangement links TRBV10-3 to TRBJ1-1, with a tentative D call TRBD1 (5 bases). Sequencing was performed on CD4+ T cells from PBMCs cultured with SARS-CoV-2 spike peptides, taken before COVID-19 vaccination. This clonotype originated in a human donor who received a COVID-19 vaccine. The CDR3: CAISGAKINTEAFF. CDR3 in DNA: TGTGCCATTTCTGGGGCTAAAATTAACACTGAAGCTTTCTTT.